This TCR beta chain emerged from a study of vaccination effects on CD4 cells after COVID-19. Study findings and constraints: Common cold coronaviruses were cross-recognized by only 1 of 255 vaccine-induced clones in healthy vaccinees.

Regarding this clone: The antigen is undetermined.

Produced via immunoSEQ multiplex PCR; TCRdb's table is partial and in-frame only. Here the sample spans around 33,000 clones, 82% being singletons. Before sequencing took place, the ViraFEST assay used viral peptide pools to expand antigen-specific CD4+ T cells. When about ten days of culture had elapsed, CD4+ T cells were isolated. Each participant received a vaccine that was either BNT162b2 or mRNA-1273, given as two doses. This CDR3 has 16 amino acids. The germline V gene encodes CDR1 MDHEN and CDR2 SYDVKM. The ends were cut back, 7 bases at V and 0 bases at J, with 18 bases in the middle. Sequenced here: CD4+ T cells from PBMCs cultured with HCoV-NL63 spike peptides, sampled after COVID-19 vaccination. The source of this sequence is a human donor who received a COVID-19 vaccine. Some clones in this sample may be carry-over from other donors' samples. The chain links TRBV28 to TRBJ1-1; a possible D gene is TRBD1 (5 bases). The CDR3 sequence: CASILQRGVLNTEAFF. The CDR3 DNA sequence: TGTGCCAGCATCTTGCAGCGGGGGGTCTTGAACACTGAAGCTTTCTTT.